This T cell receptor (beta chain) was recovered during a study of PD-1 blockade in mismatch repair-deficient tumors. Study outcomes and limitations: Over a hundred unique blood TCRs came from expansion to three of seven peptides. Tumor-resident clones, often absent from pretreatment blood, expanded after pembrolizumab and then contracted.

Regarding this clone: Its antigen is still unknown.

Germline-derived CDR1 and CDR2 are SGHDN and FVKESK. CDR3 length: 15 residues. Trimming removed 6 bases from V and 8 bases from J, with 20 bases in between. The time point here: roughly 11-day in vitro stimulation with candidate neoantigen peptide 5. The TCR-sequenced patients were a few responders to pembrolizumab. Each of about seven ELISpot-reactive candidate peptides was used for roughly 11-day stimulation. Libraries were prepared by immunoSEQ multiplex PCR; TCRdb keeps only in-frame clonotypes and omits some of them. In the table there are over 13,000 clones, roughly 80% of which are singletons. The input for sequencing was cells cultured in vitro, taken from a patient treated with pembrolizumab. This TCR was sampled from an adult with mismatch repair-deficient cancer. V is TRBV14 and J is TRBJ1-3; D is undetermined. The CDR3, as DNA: TGTGCCAGCAGTCAACTAAGTCCTCGGATTGACACCATATATTTT. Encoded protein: CASSQLSPRIDTIYF.